The clone carrying this T cell receptor (beta chain) was observed a single time. Antigen unknown. TCRdb keeps only in-frame clones here, not all; method: immunoSEQ multiplex PCR. The sample holds over 30,000 clones; about 85% are singletons and the top ten take roughly 1.7%. Germline CDR1 is SEHNR and CDR2 is FQNEAQ (reference sequence). V lost 10 bases, J lost 6 bases, and 18 bases lay in between. The CDR3 has 14 residues. This sample is part of a study of T cells in narcolepsy. Whole-study findings and limits: In some patient and control memory CD4+ samples, autoreactive clones were absent. Autoreactive HCRT-specific and TRIB2-specific clonotypes were marked in same-patient CSF-versus-blood CD4+ comparisons.

The chain carries TRBV7-9 and TRBJ1-4, with TRBD1 as a possible D gene (5 bases). Sequencing was done on a sample of CD45RA- memory CD4+ T cells from PBMCs. The TCR was taken from a human donor with narcolepsy. The CDR3 bases are TGTGCCACCCAAATCCGACAGACAGATGAAAAACTGTTTTTT. Its translation: CATQIRQTDEKLFF.